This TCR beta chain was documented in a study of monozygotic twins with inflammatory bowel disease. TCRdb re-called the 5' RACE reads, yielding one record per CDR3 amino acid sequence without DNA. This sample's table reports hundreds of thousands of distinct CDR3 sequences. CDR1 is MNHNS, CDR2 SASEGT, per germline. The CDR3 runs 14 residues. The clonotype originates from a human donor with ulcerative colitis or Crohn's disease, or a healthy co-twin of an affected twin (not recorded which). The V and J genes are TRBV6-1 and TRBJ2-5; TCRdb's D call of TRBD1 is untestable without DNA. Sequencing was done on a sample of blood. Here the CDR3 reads CASTQPWGSGTQYF.